This T cell receptor (beta chain) comes out of a study of T cells expressing NK-cell markers. At the level of the study: In sorted CD3+CD56+NKG2C+, CD3+CD56+NKG2C- and CD3+CD56-NKG2C+ T cells, TCR beta repertoires were obtained. With respect to HCMV, most of the eight sequenced donors were seropositive, and one was seronegative. Study-wide results and caveats: Among a handful of donors, these clonotypes also ranked first in the CD3+CD56-NKG2C+ fraction.

Germline V gene data show CDR1 as ENHRY and CDR2 as SYGVKD. The CDR3 spans 14 residues. With respect to this clonotype: Its cognate antigen is unknown.

TCRdb re-analyzed the 5' RACE reads; it lists each CDR3 protein once, without DNA. Listed are 500,000 to 700,000 distinct CDR3 sequences; 3.5% to 4.5% falls within the top ten. The TCR originated in a man younger than 35 in good health. Sequences were obtained from blood T cells: a sorted CD56 or NKG2C T cell subset, CD4+ or CD8+ T cells, or bulk PBMC T cells (not recorded which). This chain uses TRBV10-3 with TRBJ1-2; the D gene TCRdb calls, TRBD1, cannot be checked with no DNA. The CDR3 loop is CAISVRTGGHGYTF.